The next 4 T cell receptor beta chains were all read from a single sample in a study of cytomegalovirus exposure and HLA in healthy donors. The PCR had 60 Vbeta and 13 Jbeta primers. The data were produced by immunoSEQ multiplex PCR, yet TCRdb's version contains in-frame clones alone and is incomplete. The sample includes 150,000 to 200,000 clones, approximately 84% of them seen just once. Source material: PBMCs. Receptor source: a woman aged 30 to 39 in good health and CMV-seropositive.

The rearrangement joins TRBV4-1 to TRBJ2-4; 8 nucleotides align to TRBD1. J lost 0 bases, V lost 5 bases, and 9 bases had no gene match. Looked up from germline, CDR1 is MGHRA and CDR2 is YSYEKL. The CDR3 loop spans 17 amino acids. Here the CDR3 reads CASSNLDRGLAKNIQYF. The DNA for the CDR3 is TGCGCCAGCAGCAACCTTGACAGGGGCCTAGCCAAAAACATTCAGTACTTC.

The rearrangement links TRBV19 to TRBJ2-7, with TRBD1 matching 11 bases. From germline, CDR1 is LNHDA and CDR2 SQIVND (reference sequence). The ends lost 3 bases at V and 3 bases at J; junction bases unmatched: 1. The CDR3 sequence is 14 residues long. CDR3 coding DNA: TGTGCCAGTAGTATCGGGACAGGGGGCTACGAGCAGTACTTC. The encoded protein is CASSIGTGGYEQYF.

This chain connects TRBV7-9 to TRBJ2-7, with 12 bases identical to TRBD2. Per germline, CDR1 SEHNR and CDR2 FQNEAQ (reference sequence). The junction had 17 bases not matched to a gene; V was cut back by 8 bases and J by 9 bases. The CDR3 has 16 residues. Here the CDR3 reads CASHPIAPGLAGVQYF. Here the CDR3 DNA reads TGTGCCAGCCACCCCATTGCTCCGGGACTAGCGGGCGTGCAGTACTTC.

This chain connects TRBV14 to TRBJ2-7, with no clear D. The germline V and J ends were trimmed by 1 base and 1 base, with 5 bases remaining between them. This CDR3 is 13 amino acids long. In germline, CDR1 is SGHDN, CDR2 FVKESK. CDR3 coding DNA: TGTGCCAGCAGCCAAGCACTTTCCTACGAGCAGTACTTC. As protein: CASSQALSYEQYF.